Listed below are T cell receptor beta chains from one sample, sequenced in a study of shared clonotypes between healthy human individuals. Data came from immunoSEQ multiplex PCR; TCRdb stores just in-frame clones and leaves some out. The sample carries around 1.4 million clones, less than 99% recorded once. Sequencing was carried out using naive CD4+ T cells sorted from blood. These receptors were collected from a man aged 30 to 45 in good health. The CDR3 runs from the conserved cysteine through the conserved F or W. The D gene is left open where the match is weak. Expanded clones are given a class, and other clones once, few, many or no size at all.

D gene	clone size	V gene	J gene	CDR3 DNA	CDR3 protein
NA	NA	TRBV2	TRBJ1-5	TGTGCCACCCGTAGGGGTTCTGGCAATCAGCCCCAGCATTTT	CATRRGSGNQPQHF
TRBD2	NA	TRBV19	TRBJ2-3	TGTGCCAGTAGTATCCAGCGGGAGACAGATACGCAGTATTTT	CASSIQRETDTQYF
NA	NA	TRBV28	TRBJ1-1	TGTGCCAGCAGCAATTTAAAGCCGCAAGAAGCTTTCTTT	CASSNLKPQEAFF
TRBD2	NA	TRBV29-1	TRBJ2-1	TGCAGCGGGTTGCAGAGCGGGAGAGGAAAGACCTACAATGAGCAGTTCTTC	CSGLQSGRGKTYNEQFF
NA	NA	TRBV7-8	TRBJ1-1	TGTGCCGGCATTCGGGGAGGGGACACTGAAGCTTTCTTT	CAGIRGGDTEAFF
NA	once	TRBV5-4	TRBJ2-3	TGTGCCAGCAGCTTGGCGGGCGGAGCAGATACGCAGTATTTT	CASSLAGGADTQYF
NA	NA	TRBV5-1	TRBJ2-5	TGCGCCAGCAGCCAGGGCTACCAAGAGACCCAGTACTTC	CASSQGYQETQYF
NA	once	TRBV27	TRBJ2-7	TGTGCCAGCATCCCGGGGGTCTACGAGCAGTACTTC	CASIPGVYEQYF
NA	NA	TRBV15	TRBJ2-5	TGTGCCACCAGCAGAGACAGATCACAAGAGACCCAGTACTTC	CATSRDRSQETQYF
NA	NA	TRBV11-1	TRBJ1-1	TGTGCCAGCAGCTTAGATACAGACACTGAAGCTTTCTTT	CASSLDTDTEAFF
TRBD2	NA	TRBV2	TRBJ2-1	TGTGCCAGCTCTACCGGGACTAGCGTCTACAATGAGCAGTTCTTC	CASSTGTSVYNEQFF
NA	NA	TRBV4-2	TRBJ2-4	TGTGCCAGCAGCCAAGAAGAGCGGCTAGCCAAAAACATTCAGTACTTC	CASSQEERLAKNIQYF
NA	NA	TRBV18	TRBJ1-2	TGTGCCAGCTCAAGGGATCCAGATGACTACACCTTC	CASSRDPDDYTF